The 11 T cell receptor beta chains presented below share a single source sample, sequenced in a study of T-cell memory formation after mild COVID-19. TCRdb reprocessed the 5' RACE reads with MiXCR, giving one entry per CDR3 protein. The profile shows tens of thousands of distinct CDR3 sequences, 9.3% of them singletons. The sample comprised PBMCs or a T cell subset sorted from them (not recorded which). These receptors originate from an adult woman who had mild COVID-19 (a few samples of this study predate the infection). Cell type and time point are not known.

In this sample, this clonotype turned up many times. The V call is TRBV6-5, the J call TRBJ2-3, with TRBD1 matching over 9 bases. This CDR3 is built from 14 residues. Germline CDR1 and CDR2: MNHEY and SVGAGI. The ends lost 8 bases at V and 2 bases at J; junction bases unmatched: 5. CDR3 DNA: TGTGCCAGCCGACAGGGGGGTCACACAGATACGCAGTATTTT. Translation: CASRQGGHTDTQYF.

This clonotype has a handful of counts. This rearrangement joins TRBV20-1 to TRBJ2-3, with TRBD2 matching 10 bases. V shed 2 bases and J 5 bases; nucleotides not matched to a gene: 4. The CDR3 has 14 residues. Germline CDR1 and CDR2: DFQATT and SNEGSKA (reference sequence). This CDR3 is CSARLAGVQDTQYF. CDR3 in DNA: TGCAGTGCTAGACTAGCGGGGGTTCAAGATACGCAGTATTTT.

Only a few counts were recorded for this clonotype. This chain connects TRBV12-3 or TRBV12-4 to TRBJ2-1; 10 nucleotides match TRBD2. The CDR3 runs to 16 residues. The junction had 1 base not matched to a gene; V was cut back by 2 bases and J by 0 bases. The CDR3 DNA reads as TGTGCCAGCAGTTTATTAGCGGGAGGCTCCTACAATGAGCAGTTCTTC. This codes for CASSLLAGGSYNEQFF.

The table lists this clonotype with many counts. The chain recombines TRBV25-1 with TRBJ2-7, with 9 positions matching TRBD1. In germline, CDR1 is MGHDK, CDR2 SYGVNS. The V and J ends lost 0 bases and 3 bases, in that order; junction bases with no gene match: 15. There are 19 residues in the CDR3. The CDR3 DNA is TGTGCCAGCAGTGAATACCTGGACAGGGGCCCCCTCAGTGGCTACGAGCAGTACTTC. It translates to CASSEYLDRGPLSGYEQYF.

There are a few counts of this clonotype. This chain links TRBV20-1 with TRBJ2-3; either TRBD1 or TRBD2 may fit D (5 bases each). This CDR3 has 15 residues. V was clipped by 1 base and J by 2 bases, with 13 bases between them. CDR1 DFQATT and CDR2 SNEGSKA come from the germline V gene (reference sequence). The CDR3 protein is CSARGDASHTDTQYF. The CDR3 bases are TGCAGTGCTAGAGGGGACGCGTCCCACACAGATACGCAGTATTTT.

The CDR3 loop reads CASSDERGYTF. The CDR3 DNA is TGTGCCAGCAGCGACGAGAGGGGCTACACCTTC. The chain combines TRBV2 with TRBJ1-2; D is undetermined. Trimming took off 6 bases at V and 8 bases at J, with 10 bases between the two ends. The germline V gene has CDR1 SNHLY and CDR2 FYNNEI. The CDR3 totals 11 residues.

This clonotype has a count of ten or more. The chain has TRBV4-3 and TRBJ2-7, with 7 bases identical to TRBD1. This CDR3 comprises 19 residues. CDR1 LGHNA and CDR2 YSLEER come from the germline V gene. Trimming cost V 4 bases and J 2 bases; bases outside gene matches: 20. For the CDR3, the DNA is TGCGCCAGCAGCCTGTATAGGACACGGTCAGGGGGTTTAACCTACGAGCAGTACTTC. Its translation is CASSLYRTRSGGLTYEQYF.

This clonotype was observed many times. CDR3 residues: CSVATGLTYTEAFF. CDR3 nucleotides: TGCAGCGTCGCAACAGGGTTGACCTACACTGAAGCTTTCTTT. This sequence joins TRBV29-1 and TRBJ1-1; D may be TRBD1 (6 bases). Germline lookup yields CDR1 SQVTM and CDR2 ANQGSEA. The CDR3 length is 14 residues. Trimming took off 6 bases at V and 3 bases at J, with 17 bases between the two ends.

This clonotype was picked up a small number of times. This chain links TRBV20-1 with TRBJ1-2; 8 bases agree with TRBD1. In germline, CDR1 is DFQATT, CDR2 SNEGSKA (reference sequence). The J segment lost 4 bases and the V segment lost 6 bases, leaving 4 bases of the junction unmatched. The CDR3 sequence is 12 residues long. The CDR3 is CSAMTGVYGYTF. In nucleotides, the CDR3 is TGCAGTGCCATGACAGGGGTCTATGGCTACACCTTC.

This clonotype was picked up a small number of times. The chain employs TRBV7-9 and TRBJ2-1; unclear D gene. With 1 base removed from V and 0 bases from J, the gap between germline ends came to 7 bases. Per germline, CDR1 SEHNR and CDR2 FQNEAQ (reference sequence). The CDR3 loop spans 15 amino acids. This CDR3 is CASSLGESSYNEQFF. The CDR3 nucleotides read TGTGCCAGCAGCTTAGGAGAAAGCTCCTACAATGAGCAGTTCTTC.

This chain links TRBV7-9 with TRBJ2-6, with no clear D. The V end was cut by 8 bases, the J end by 0 bases, with 14 bases between. Germline V gene data show CDR1 as SEHNR and CDR2 as FQNEAQ (reference sequence). This CDR3 is 16 amino acids long. The CDR3 DNA is TGTGCCAGCGCGAGGTATCCCCTCTCTGGGGCCAACGTCCTGACTTTC. Translating it yields CASARYPLSGANVLTF.